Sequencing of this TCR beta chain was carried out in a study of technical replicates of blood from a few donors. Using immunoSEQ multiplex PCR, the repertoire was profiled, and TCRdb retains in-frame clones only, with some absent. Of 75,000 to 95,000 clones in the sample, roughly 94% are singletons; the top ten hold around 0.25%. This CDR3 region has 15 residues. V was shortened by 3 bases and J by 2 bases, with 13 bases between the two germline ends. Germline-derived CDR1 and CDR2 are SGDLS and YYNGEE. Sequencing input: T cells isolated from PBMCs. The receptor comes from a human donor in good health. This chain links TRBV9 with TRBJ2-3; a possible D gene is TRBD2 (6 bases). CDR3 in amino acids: CASSAGGTNTDTQYF. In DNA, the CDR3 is TGTGCCAGCAGCGCTGGGGGGACCAACACAGATACGCAGTATTTT.